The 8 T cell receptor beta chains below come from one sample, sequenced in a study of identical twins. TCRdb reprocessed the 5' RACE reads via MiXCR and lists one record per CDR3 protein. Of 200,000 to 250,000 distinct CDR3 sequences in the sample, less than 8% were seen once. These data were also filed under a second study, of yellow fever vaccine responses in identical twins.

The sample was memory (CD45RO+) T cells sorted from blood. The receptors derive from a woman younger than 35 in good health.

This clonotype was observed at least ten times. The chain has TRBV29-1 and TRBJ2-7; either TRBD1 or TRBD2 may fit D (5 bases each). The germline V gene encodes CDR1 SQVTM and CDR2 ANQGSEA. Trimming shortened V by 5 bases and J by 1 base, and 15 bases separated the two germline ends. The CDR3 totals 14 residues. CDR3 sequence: CSVFRDVGSYEQYF. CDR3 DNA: TGCAGCGTTTTCCGGGACGTAGGTTCCTACGAGCAGTACTTC.

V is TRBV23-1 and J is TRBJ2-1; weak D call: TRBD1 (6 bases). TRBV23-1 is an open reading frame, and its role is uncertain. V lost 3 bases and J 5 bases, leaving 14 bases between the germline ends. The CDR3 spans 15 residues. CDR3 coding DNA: TGCGCCAGCAGTCACTCCCCGGACAGCGACAATGAGCAGTTCTTC. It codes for CASSHSPDSDNEQFF.

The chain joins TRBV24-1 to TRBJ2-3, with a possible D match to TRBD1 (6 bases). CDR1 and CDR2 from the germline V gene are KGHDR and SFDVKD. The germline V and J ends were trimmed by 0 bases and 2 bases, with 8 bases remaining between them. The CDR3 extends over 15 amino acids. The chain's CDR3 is CATSDLGDITDTQYF. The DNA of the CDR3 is TGTGCCACCAGTGATTTGGGGGACATCACAGATACGCAGTATTTT.

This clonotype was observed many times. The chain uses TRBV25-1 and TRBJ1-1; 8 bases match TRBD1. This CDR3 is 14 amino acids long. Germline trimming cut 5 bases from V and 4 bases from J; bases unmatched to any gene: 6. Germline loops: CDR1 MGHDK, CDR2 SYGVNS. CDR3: CASSKTGEGTEAFF. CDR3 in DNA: TGTGCCAGCAGTAAGACAGGGGAAGGCACTGAAGCTTTCTTT.

DNA of the CDR3: TGTGCCAGCAGCGTATCAGAGTATCAGCCCCAGCATTTT. The encoded protein is CASSVSEYQPQHF. The V call is TRBV9, the J call TRBJ1-5; D gene uncertain. With 1 base removed from V and 5 bases from J, the gap between germline ends came to 7 bases. The germline V gene has CDR1 SGDLS and CDR2 YYNGEE. This CDR3 is 13 amino acids long.

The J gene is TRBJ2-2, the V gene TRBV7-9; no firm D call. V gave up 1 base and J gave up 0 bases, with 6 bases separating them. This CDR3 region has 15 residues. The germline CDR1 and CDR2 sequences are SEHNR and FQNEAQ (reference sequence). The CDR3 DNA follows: TGTGCCAGCAGCTTAGTCCCACCGAACACCGGGGAGCTGTTTTTT. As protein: CASSLVPPNTGELFF.

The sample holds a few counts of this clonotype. The CDR3 is CSGTSGRDEQFF. CDR3 DNA sequence: TGCAGTGGGACTAGCGGGAGAGACGAGCAGTTCTTC. The chain joins TRBV20-1 to TRBJ2-1; TRBD2 aligns across 13 bases. This CDR3 contains 12 residues. CDR1 DFQATT and CDR2 SNEGSKA come from the germline V gene (reference sequence). Trimming removed 7 bases from V and 10 bases from J; junction bases left unmatched: 4.

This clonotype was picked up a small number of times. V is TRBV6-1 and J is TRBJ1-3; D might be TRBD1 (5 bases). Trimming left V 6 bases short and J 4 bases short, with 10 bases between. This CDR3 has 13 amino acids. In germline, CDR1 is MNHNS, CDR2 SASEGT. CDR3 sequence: CASRKGTGNTIYF. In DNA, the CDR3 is TGTGCCAGCAGGAAGGGGACCGGAAACACCATATATTTT.